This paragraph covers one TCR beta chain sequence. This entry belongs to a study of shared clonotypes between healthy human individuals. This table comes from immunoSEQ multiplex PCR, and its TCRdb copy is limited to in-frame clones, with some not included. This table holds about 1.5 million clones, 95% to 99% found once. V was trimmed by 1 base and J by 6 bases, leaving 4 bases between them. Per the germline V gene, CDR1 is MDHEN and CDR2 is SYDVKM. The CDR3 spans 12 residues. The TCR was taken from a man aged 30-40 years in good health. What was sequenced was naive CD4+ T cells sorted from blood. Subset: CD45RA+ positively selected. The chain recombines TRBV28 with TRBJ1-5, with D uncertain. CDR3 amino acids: CASSLSTQPQHF. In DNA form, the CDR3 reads TGTGCCAGCAGTTTATCTACTCAGCCCCAGCATTTT.